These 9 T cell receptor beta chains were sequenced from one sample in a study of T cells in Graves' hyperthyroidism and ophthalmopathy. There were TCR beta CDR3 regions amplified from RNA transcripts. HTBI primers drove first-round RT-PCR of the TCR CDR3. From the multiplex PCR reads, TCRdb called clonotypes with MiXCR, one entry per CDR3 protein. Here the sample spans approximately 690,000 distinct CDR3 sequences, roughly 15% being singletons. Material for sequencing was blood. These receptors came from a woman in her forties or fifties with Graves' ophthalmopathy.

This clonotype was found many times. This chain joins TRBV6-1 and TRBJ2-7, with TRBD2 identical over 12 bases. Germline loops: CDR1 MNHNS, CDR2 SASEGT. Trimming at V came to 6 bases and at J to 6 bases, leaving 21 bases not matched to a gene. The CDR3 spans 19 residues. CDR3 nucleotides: TGTGCCAGCAGCAACCTCAGGACTAGCGGGAAGGTTTTCATGGCCGAGCAGTACTTC. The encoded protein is CASSNLRTSGKVFMAEQYF.

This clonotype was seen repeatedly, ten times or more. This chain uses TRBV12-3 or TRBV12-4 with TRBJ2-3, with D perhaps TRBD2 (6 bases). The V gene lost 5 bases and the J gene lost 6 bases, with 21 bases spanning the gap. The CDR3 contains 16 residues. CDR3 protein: CASSPKRLGVRDTQYF. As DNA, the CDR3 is TGTGCCAGCAGTCCAAAAAGACTAGGCGTGAGGGATACGCAGTATTTT.

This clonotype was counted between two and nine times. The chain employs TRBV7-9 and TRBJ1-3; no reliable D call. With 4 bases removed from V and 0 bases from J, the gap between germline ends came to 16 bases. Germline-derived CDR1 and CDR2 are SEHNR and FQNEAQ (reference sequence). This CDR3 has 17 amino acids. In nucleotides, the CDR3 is TGTGCCAGCAGCTCACCACTGAGAGTTTACTCTGGAAACACCATATATTTT. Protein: CASSSPLRVYSGNTIYF.

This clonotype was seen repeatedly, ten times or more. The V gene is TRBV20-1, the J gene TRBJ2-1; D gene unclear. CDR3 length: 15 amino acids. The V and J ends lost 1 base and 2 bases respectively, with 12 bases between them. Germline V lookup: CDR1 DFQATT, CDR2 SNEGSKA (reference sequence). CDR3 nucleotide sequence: TGCAGTGCTAGAGCCGAAAGGGCACCCTACAATGAGCAGTTCTTC. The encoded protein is CSARAERAPYNEQFF.

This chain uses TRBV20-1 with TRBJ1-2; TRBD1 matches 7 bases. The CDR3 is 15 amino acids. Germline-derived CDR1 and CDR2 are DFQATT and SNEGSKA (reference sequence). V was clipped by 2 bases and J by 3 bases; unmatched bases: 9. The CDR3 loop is CSARPPDRVDYGYTF. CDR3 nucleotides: TGCAGTGCTAGACCCCCTGACAGGGTGGACTATGGCTACACCTTC.

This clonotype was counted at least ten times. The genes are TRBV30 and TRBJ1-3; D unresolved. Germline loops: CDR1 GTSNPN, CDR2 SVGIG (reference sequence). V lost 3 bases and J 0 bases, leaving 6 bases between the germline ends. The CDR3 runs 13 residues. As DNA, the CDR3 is TGTGCCTGGAGACAGAGCTCTGGAAACACCATATATTTT. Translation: CAWRQSSGNTIYF.

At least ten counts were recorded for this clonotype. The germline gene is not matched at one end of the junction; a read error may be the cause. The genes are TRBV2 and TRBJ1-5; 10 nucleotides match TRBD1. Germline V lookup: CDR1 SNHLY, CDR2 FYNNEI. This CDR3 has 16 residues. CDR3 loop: CASCEGQGVSNQPQHF. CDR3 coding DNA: TGTGCCAGCTGTGAAGGACAGGGGGTGAGCAATCAGCCCCAGCATTTT. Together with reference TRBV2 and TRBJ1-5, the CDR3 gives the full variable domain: EPEVTQTPSHQVTQMGQEVILRCVPISNHLYFYWYRQILGQKVEFLVSFYNNEISEKSEIFDDQFSVERPDGSNFTLKIRSTKLEDSAMYFCASCEGQGVSNQPQHFGDGTRLSIL.

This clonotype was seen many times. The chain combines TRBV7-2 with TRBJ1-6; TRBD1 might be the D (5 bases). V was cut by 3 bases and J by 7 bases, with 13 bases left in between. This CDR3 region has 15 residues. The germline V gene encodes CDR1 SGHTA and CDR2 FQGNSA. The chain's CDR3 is CASSLAYRSNSPLHF. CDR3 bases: TGTGCCAGCAGCTTGGCTTACAGGTCCAATTCACCCCTCCACTTT.

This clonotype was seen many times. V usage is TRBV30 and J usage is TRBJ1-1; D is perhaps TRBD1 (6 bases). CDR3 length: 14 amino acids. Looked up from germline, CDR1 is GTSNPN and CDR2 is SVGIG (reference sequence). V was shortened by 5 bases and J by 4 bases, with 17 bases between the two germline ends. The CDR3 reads CAWGLPRGGTEAFF. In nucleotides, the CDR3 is TGTGCCTGGGGTCTTCCGAGGGGGGGCACTGAAGCTTTCTTT.